A single sample is the source of the 15 T cell receptor beta chains below, sequenced in a study of technical replicates of blood from several donors. Measured with immunoSEQ multiplex PCR; TCRdb has only the in-frame clones, and not every one. There are around 100,000 clones in the sample; about 95% occur only once, and over 0.25% lies in the top ten. The sample taken for sequencing was T cells isolated from PBMCs. The receptors here all came from a human donor in good health.

The rearrangement joins TRBV9 to TRBJ2-7; maybe TRBD1 (5 bases). Germline CDR1 reads SGDLS; CDR2 reads YYNGEE. The CDR3 is 13 residues long. V was trimmed by 2 bases and J by 5 bases, leaving 11 bases between them. The CDR3 sequence: CASSVQGRDEQYF. DNA of the CDR3: TGTGCCAGCAGCGTTCAGGGTCGCGACGAGCAGTACTTC.

This chain joins TRBV4-1 and TRBJ2-7; TRBD2 might be the D (5 bases). CDR3 length: 15 amino acids. The germline V gene has CDR1 MGHRA and CDR2 YSYEKL. Trimming pared 0 bases from V and 3 bases from J, leaving 12 bases between. CDR3 protein: CASSQDEAAVYEQYF. The DNA for the CDR3 is TGCGCCAGCAGCCAAGATGAAGCGGCGGTCTACGAGCAGTACTTC.

V is TRBV19 and J is TRBJ1-1; a weak D match, TRBD1 (6 bases). V dropped 3 bases and J dropped 4 bases, with 12 bases sitting between them. The CDR3 is 14 amino acids. CDR1 and CDR2 (germline): LNHDA, SQIVND (reference sequence). The CDR3 region is CASSILGTITEAFF. In DNA form, the CDR3 reads TGTGCCAGTAGTATCTTGGGGACAATCACTGAAGCTTTCTTT.

The chain uses TRBV7-2 and TRBJ2-7; TRBD1 might be the D (5 bases). V lost 5 bases to trimming and J lost 3 bases, with 14 bases between them. In germline, CDR1 is SGHTA, CDR2 FQGNSA. This CDR3 has 14 residues. This chain's CDR3 is CASSPPTVFYEQYF. CDR3 coding DNA: TGTGCCAGCAGCCCGCCGACAGTTTTCTACGAGCAGTACTTC.

CDR3 sequence: CAIGSGTSNEQFF. For the CDR3, the DNA is TGTGCCATCGGTTCCGGGACTAGCAATGAGCAGTTCTTC. The chain carries TRBV10-3 and TRBJ2-1; 8 nucleotides line up with TRBD2. Looked up from germline, CDR1 is ENHRY and CDR2 is SYGVKD. The CDR3 runs to 13 residues. J lost 6 bases, V lost 8 bases, and 6 bases had no gene match.

V is TRBV13 and J is TRBJ2-5; weak D call: TRBD2 (5 bases). V lost 7 bases and J 3 bases, leaving 12 bases between the germline ends. This CDR3 contains 13 residues. Germline CDR1 and CDR2: PRHDT and FYEKMQ (reference sequence). The CDR3 loop reads CASMPWGEETQYF. The CDR3 region has the DNA TGTGCCAGCATGCCCTGGGGAGAAGAGACCCAGTACTTC.

The chain joins TRBV11-2 to TRBJ2-7; D uncertain. CDR1 is SGHAT and CDR2 is FQNNGV in the germline V gene. The CDR3 has 15 amino acids. Trimming took off 7 bases at V and 0 bases at J, with 16 bases between the two ends. In DNA, the CDR3 is TGTGCCAGCACCCCTCTCACAGTGAGCTCCTACGAGCAGTACTTC. Protein product: CASTPLTVSSYEQYF.

The chain carries TRBV28 and TRBJ2-2; 9 nucleotides align to TRBD2. There are 16 residues in the CDR3. Germline CDR1 reads MDHEN; CDR2 reads SYDVKM. With 2 bases clipped from V and 2 bases from J, the junction kept 3 bases outside the gene matches. The CDR3: CASSLASGVNTGELFF. CDR3 DNA: TGTGCCAGCAGTTTAGCTAGCGGGGTTAACACCGGGGAGCTGTTTTTT. The full variable domain, with the rest looked up from reference TRBV28 and TRBJ2-2, is DVKVTQSSRYLVKRTGEKVFLECVQDMDHENMFWYRQDPGLGLRLIYFSYDVKMKEKGDIPEGYSVSREKKERFSLILESASTNQTSMYLCASSLASGVNTGELFFGEGSRLTVL.

This chain joins TRBV7-2 and TRBJ1-2, with unresolved D. This CDR3 has 13 residues. The V and J ends lost 7 bases and 7 bases respectively, with 16 bases between them. The V gene's germline CDR1 is SGHTA and CDR2 FQGNSA. Written as DNA, the CDR3 is TGTGCCAGCACATTTATAGAGGGATTTGGCTACACCTTC. Translation gives CASTFIEGFGYTF.

This chain connects TRBV4-1 to TRBJ1-1; D is uncertain. CDR1 MGHRA and CDR2 YSYEKL come from the germline V gene. The CDR3 spans 18 residues. Trimming removed 1 base from V and 1 base from J, with 19 bases in between. The CDR3 region is CASSQGIPRGRRNTEAFF. CDR3 nucleotide sequence: TGCGCCAGCAGCCAAGGAATCCCCCGGGGTCGGAGGAACACTGAAGCTTTCTTT.

The DNA of the CDR3 is TGTGCCATCAGTGAACGGTCCCAAGAGACCCAGTACTTC. Its translation is CAISERSQETQYF. The chain is built from TRBV10-3 and TRBJ2-5, with D unclear. The ends were cut back, 3 bases at V and 1 base at J, with 6 bases in the middle. Germline CDR1 is ENHRY and CDR2 is SYGVKD. This CDR3 spans 13 amino acids.

The chain carries TRBV19 and TRBJ1-2; a weak D match, TRBD1 (6 bases). This CDR3 comprises 16 residues. Germline CDR1 LNHDA, CDR2 SQIVND (reference sequence). With 11 bases removed from V and 7 bases from J, the gap between germline ends came to 29 bases. The CDR3 here is CAVDSGQNTLPSGYTF. The CDR3 bases are TGTGCCGTCGACTCAGGACAGAACACTCTTCCCTCTGGCTACACCTTC.

The chain joins TRBV9 to TRBJ1-3; tentative D call: TRBD1 (6 bases). CDR3 length equals 14 residues. V was trimmed by 1 base and J by 4 bases, leaving 9 bases between them. CDR1 is SGDLS and CDR2 is YYNGEE in the germline V gene. The CDR3 protein is CASSVTGYGNTIYF. For the CDR3, the DNA is TGTGCCAGCAGCGTAACAGGGTACGGAAACACCATATATTTT. The complete variable domain, with remaining parts taken from reference TRBV9 and TRBJ1-3, reads DSGVTQTPKHLITATGQRVTLRCSPRSGDLSVYWYQQSLDQGLQFLIQYYNGEERAKGNILERFSAQQFPDLHSELNLSSLELGDSALYFCASSVTGYGNTIYFGEGSWLTVV.

The genes are TRBV28 and TRBJ2-4, with D hard to call. This CDR3 spans 19 amino acids. V was clipped by 6 bases and J by 3 bases, with 27 bases between them. Germline loops: CDR1 MDHEN, CDR2 SYDVKM. CDR3 coding DNA: TGTGCCAGCAGACCTTATCCGACAATTGGTGGGCTATTCAAAAACATTCAGTACTTC. Its protein is CASRPYPTIGGLFKNIQYF. Looking up the rest from reference TRBV28 and TRBJ2-4 gives the full variable domain: DVKVTQSSRYLVKRTGEKVFLECVQDMDHENMFWYRQDPGLGLRLIYFSYDVKMKEKGDIPEGYSVSREKKERFSLILESASTNQTSMYLCASRPYPTIGGLFKNIQYFGAGTRLSVL.

This clone appeared once. This rearrangement joins TRBV5-1 to TRBJ1-2, with D unclear. The germline CDR1 and CDR2 sequences are SGHRS and YFSETQ. V dropped 2 bases and J dropped 5 bases, with 10 bases sitting between them. The CDR3 covers 13 residues. Here the CDR3 DNA reads TGCGCCAGCAGCTTCGAGGGAAGGTATGGCTACACCTTC. Protein product: CASSFEGRYGYTF.